This entry features one T cell receptor (beta chain) sequence. What this receptor recognizes is not known. One junction end disagrees with the germline gene, perhaps due to a read error. Counted from cysteine to phenylalanine, this CDR3 has 16 amino acids. Only the CDR3 portion is preserved as DNA: 48 bases, with reading frame beginning at the first base. Per the germline V gene, MNHEY is the CDR1 and SVGEGT is the CDR2. Per the publication, the time point label means: newly diagnosed GD, antithyroid drugs for less than 3 months. For both TCR sequencing and RNA sequencing, RNA was extracted from PBMCs in TRIzol. The diagnosis of Graves' disease was made according to American Thyroid Association guidelines. Recruitment of patients was carried out at an endocrinology department in Xi'an, China. Each patient gave 7 to 9.5 milliliters of peripheral blood, collected in an EDTA anticoagulant tube. Ficoll Paque Plus density gradient separation was used to isolate PBMCs, and no further T cell sorting was done. An Agilent 2100 Bioanalyzer and agarose gel were used to check RNA quality, while a NanoDrop 2000 measured RNA concentration.

This record belongs to a study of regulatory T cells in long-lasting Graves disease (dated by TCRdb to the early 2020s). With respect to the entire study: Antithyroid drugs had been taken for less than 3 months by newly diagnosed Graves' disease patients. Persistent Graves' disease patients were compared with newly diagnosed Graves' disease patients by peripheral blood TCR sequencing and RNA sequencing. A total of 33 samples were covered by TCR sequencing, comprising some 13 persistent and approximately 20 newly diagnosed Graves' disease patients. The study took place in China and was registered as a clinical trial. Here is what the overall study found, with its caveats: Sequencing and analysis were limited to the TCR beta chain. Persistent disease showed preferential use of TRBV28, TRBJ1-2 and TRBJ2-5, whereas newly diagnosed disease favored TRBV20-1 and TRBJ2-1. The small sample size was acknowledged by the authors as a limitation that may reduce accuracy. Lower TCR Shannon entropy and fewer highly expanded clones were observed in persistent Graves' disease patients than in newly diagnosed patients, which suggested clonal expansion. Because the primary lesion, thyroid tissue, could not be accessed, the study looked at peripheral blood alone. More public clonotypes were shared among persistent patients (around 2,600) than among newly diagnosed patients (more than 950).

The library was built by means of multiplex PCR. Sequencing was performed on an Illumina HiSeq 4000. TCR beta libraries were built with iRepertoire HTBI primers and Arm-PCR amplification of CDR3 regions. Gel purification was performed on PCR products prior to sequencing. The paper's data handling went like this. Gene usage analysis of CDR3 amino acid clonotypes relied on the roughly 60 TRBV and over 13 TRBJ segments identified across samples. COPE and FqMerger were used to merge the filtered high-quality paired reads into contigs. Contigs were aligned with BLAST to IMGT TRBV, TRBD and TRBJ reference genes, and CDR3 was defined per IMGT. Any clonotype with a frequency above 0.1% was counted as a highly expanded clone. Shannon entropy served as the measure of repertoire diversity, while the Gini coefficient captured V-J evenness. Public clonotypes were defined as clonotypes shared by more than one individual. Using fastp at Q25 and MiXCR, TCRdb reprocessed the public reads and kept productive beta chains. Each record represents a unique CDR3 protein, reported with the most common genes and DNA among its rows. V and J calls and clone size were set by TCRdb, not the authors. Here the sample has 370,000 or so distinct CDR3 sequences; 15% to 20% occur a single time. 20% to 25% of the sample is in the top ten clones.

These data were likewise used in another study, on T cells in Graves' hyperthyroidism and ophthalmopathy. Looking at the second paper: A patient counted as having stable Graves' hyperthyroidism if no progression to ophthalmopathy occurred over 18 months of follow-up. Hyperthyroidism patients were newly diagnosed, with disease duration under 2 months, and aged 18 to 65 years. Patients with uncontrolled infections, other autoimmune diseases, pregnancy or lactation were excluded. Diagnoses were established on the basis of clinical symptoms, serum thyroxine and TRAb, thyroid ultrasound, and orbital computed tomography. For the first round of RT-PCR on the TCR CDR3, the HTBI primer set was used together with the Qiagen OneStep RT-PCR kit. Most expanded thyroid clonotypes (frequency above 0.001) were also detected in blood, a finding suggesting that blood repertoires may reflect thyroid immune responses. In cross-validation, a model built on a 13 V-J signature told ophthalmopathy apart from stable hyperthyroidism with less than 90% sensitivity and roughly 82% specificity, and in testing the same model reached 80%/75%. In validation, progression to ophthalmopathy was predicted by the model with 70% to 71% sensitivity and about 72% specificity, a median of approximately 7.1 months before onset. A discovery cohort of fewer than 110 patients, 43 with Graves' ophthalmopathy and under 60 with stable Graves' hyperthyroidism, was used to find distinguishing TCR V-J signatures. An independent validation cohort of 18 to 20 hyperthyroidism patients and more than 15 patients who later progressed to ophthalmopathy tested prospective prediction of ophthalmopathy. The 75 to 100 discovery patients were randomly split 7:3 into training and test sets. In addition, the study compared T-cell repertoires in thyroid tissue and in blood from five to seven Graves' hyperthyroidism patients. Once sampling was done, hyperthyroidism patients were given methimazole at a starting dose of 30 mg daily, whereas ophthalmopathy patients were given high-dose intravenous methylprednisolone. Libraries were constructed in a second round of multiplex PCR, after which size selection and purification were performed. The libraries were sequenced on an Illumina HiSeq2000 using paired-end 100 bp reads. SOAPnuke was used to process the raw data, removing reads that contained adapters or uncalled bases, had a mean Phred below 15, or lacked an exact match to the constant primer or identifier. High-quality paired reads were merged with COPE v1.2.5, and unique nucleotide sequences were defined as clonotypes. MiTCR v1.1 was used to align the clonotypes against IMGT TRBV, TRBD and TRBJ reference segments. Analysis was restricted to V-J combinations with a frequency above 0.0001, which covered roughly 99% of repertoires. A TCS score was defined as the ratio between F50 (clonal expansion) and ExV (chaos), using BLOSUM62-based TCRdist between CDR3 peptides within each V-J. Welch's t-statistics and random forest reduced roughly 500 V-J features to fewer than 15, which were used in a naive Bayes classifier (R e1071). Sample size was not statistically predetermined, and blinding of investigators to group allocation was not performed. The paper reports TCR Vbeta CDR3 sequencing of over 130 peripheral blood samples: approximately 41 ophthalmopathy, fewer than 80 hyperthyroidism and some 17 progressor patients.

Recombination connected TRBV6-2 or TRBV6-3 to TRBJ1-1, with no confident D gene call. The sample in question was peripheral blood mononuclear cells (PBMCs), obtained at new diagnosis, from a patient treated with antithyroid drugs. The clonotype was recovered from a woman aged 18-29 years with Graves disease. Donor details come from another sample of the same person, matched by shared clones. The bases read TGTGCCAGCAGTTACTCACCACAAAGCCGAAACACTGAGGCTTCCTTT. This sequence encodes CASSYSPQSRNTEASF.